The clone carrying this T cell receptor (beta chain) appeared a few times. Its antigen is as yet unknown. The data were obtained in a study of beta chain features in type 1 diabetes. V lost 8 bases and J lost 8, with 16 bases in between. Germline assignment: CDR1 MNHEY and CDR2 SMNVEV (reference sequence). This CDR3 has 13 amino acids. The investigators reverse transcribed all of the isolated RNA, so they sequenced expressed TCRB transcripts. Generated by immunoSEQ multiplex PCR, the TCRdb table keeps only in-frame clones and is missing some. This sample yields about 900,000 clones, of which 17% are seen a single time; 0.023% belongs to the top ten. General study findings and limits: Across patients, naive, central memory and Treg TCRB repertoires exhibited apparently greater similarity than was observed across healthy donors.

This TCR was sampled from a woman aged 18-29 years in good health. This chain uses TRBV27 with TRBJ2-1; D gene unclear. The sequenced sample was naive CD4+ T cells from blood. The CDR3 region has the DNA TGTGCCAGCGGCCAACTGGGGTTCTATGAGCAGTTCTTC. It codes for CASGQLGFYEQFF.